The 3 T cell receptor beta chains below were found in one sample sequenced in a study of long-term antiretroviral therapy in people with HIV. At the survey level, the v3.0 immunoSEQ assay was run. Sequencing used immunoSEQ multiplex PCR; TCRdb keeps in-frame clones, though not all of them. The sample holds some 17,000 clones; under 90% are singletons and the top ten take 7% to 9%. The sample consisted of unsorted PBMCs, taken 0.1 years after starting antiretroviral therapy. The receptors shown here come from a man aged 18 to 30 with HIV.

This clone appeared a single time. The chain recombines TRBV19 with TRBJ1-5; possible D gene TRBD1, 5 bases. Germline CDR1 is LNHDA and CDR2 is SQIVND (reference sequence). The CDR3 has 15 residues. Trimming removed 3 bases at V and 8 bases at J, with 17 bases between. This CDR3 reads CASSIGGGPLEPQHF. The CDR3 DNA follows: TGTGCCAGTAGTATTGGGGGAGGGCCCTTGGAGCCCCAGCATTTT.

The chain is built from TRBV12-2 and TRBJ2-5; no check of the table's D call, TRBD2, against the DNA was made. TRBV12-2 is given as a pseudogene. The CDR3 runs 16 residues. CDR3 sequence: CASRFGKRERIETQYF. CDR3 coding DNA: TGTGCAAGTCGCTTTGGGAAGCGGGAGAGGATTGAGACCCAGTACTTC.

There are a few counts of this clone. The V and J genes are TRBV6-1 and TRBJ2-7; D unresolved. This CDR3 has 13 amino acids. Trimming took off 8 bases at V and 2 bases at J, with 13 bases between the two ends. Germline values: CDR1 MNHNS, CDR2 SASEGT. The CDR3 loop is CASGPKGAYEQYF. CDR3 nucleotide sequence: TGTGCCAGCGGTCCGAAAGGCGCCTACGAGCAGTACTTC.